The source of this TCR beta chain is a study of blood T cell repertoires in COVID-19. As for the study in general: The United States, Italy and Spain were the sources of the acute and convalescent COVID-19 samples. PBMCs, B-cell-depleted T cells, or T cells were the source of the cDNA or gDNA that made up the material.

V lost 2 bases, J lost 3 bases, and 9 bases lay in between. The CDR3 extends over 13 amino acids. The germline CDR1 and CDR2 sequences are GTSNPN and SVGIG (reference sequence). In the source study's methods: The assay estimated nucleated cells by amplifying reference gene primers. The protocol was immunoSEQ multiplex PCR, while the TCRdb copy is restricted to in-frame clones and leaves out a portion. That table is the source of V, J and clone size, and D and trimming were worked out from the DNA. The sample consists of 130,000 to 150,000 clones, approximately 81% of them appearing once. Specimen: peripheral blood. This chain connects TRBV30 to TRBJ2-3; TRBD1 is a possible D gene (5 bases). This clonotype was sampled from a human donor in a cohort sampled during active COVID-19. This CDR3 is CAWSWGLTDTQYF. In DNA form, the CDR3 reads TGTGCCTGGAGTTGGGGCCTAACAGATACGCAGTATTTT.